Listed below are T cell receptor beta chains from one sample, sequenced in a study of control samples from healthy donors and cancer patients. Sequencing used immunoSEQ multiplex PCR; TCRdb keeps in-frame clones, though not all of them. The sample holds some 120,000 clones, roughly 87% seen once. Sequenced sample: blood. All receptors come from a middle-aged man in good health. Both conserved end residues are part of each CDR3. The order of the fields is V gene, J gene, D gene, clone size, CDR3 length, CDR3 DNA, CDR3 protein. A D gene is named only where the DNA matches it firmly. Only part of the rows carry a size: once, few, many, or a class if the clone is expanded.

>TRBV5-6|TRBJ1-2|NA|NA|16
TGTGCCAGCAGCTTTTATTCGTACCGCGGCCGCTATGGCTACACCTTC
CASSFYSYRGRYGYTF
>TRBV2|TRBJ2-3|TRBD2|NA|16
TGTGCCAGCAGCGGAAGCGGGGGCCGTAACACAGATACGCAGTATTTT
CASSGSGGRNTDTQYF
>TRBV21-1|TRBJ1-5|NA|once|15
TGTGCCAGCAATCCCAGGGAAATGGGCAATCAGCCCCAGCATTTT
CASNPREMGNQPQHF
>TRBV9|TRBJ2-2|NA|NA|16
TGTGCCAGCAGCGATGGGCGAGGGGATGGGACCGGGGAGCTGTTTTTT
CASSDGRGDGTGELFF
>TRBV7-6|TRBJ2-5|TRBD2|NA|16
TGTGCCAGCAGCTTGCGTGTACTAGCGGGGGTCGAGACCCAGTACTTC
CASSLRVLAGVETQYF
>TRBV7-6|TRBJ2-1|NA|NA|11
TGTGCCAGCAGCCCCAGCGTTGAGCAGTTCTTC
CASSPSVEQFF
>TRBV24-1|TRBJ2-1|NA|NA|17
TGTGCCACCAGTGATTTAGGGTTATTAAAAACCTACAATGAGCAGTTCTTC
CATSDLGLLKTYNEQFF
>TRBV29-1|TRBJ2-7|TRBD2|NA|15
TGCAGCGTGACCGGGACTAGCGGGGGGCCCTACGAGCAGTACTTC
CSVTGTSGGPYEQYF
>TRBV19|TRBJ2-6|NA|NA|13
TGTGCCAGTAAGGGATCTGGGGCCAACGTCCTGACTTTC
CASKGSGANVLTF
>TRBV7-2|TRBJ1-4|NA|NA|15
TGTGCCAGCAGCTGGTACAGCGCAACTAATGAAAAACTGTTTTTT
CASSWYSATNEKLFF
>TRBV24-1|TRBJ2-1|NA|NA|14
TGTGCCACCAGTGATTGGCCGTCCGGGAATGAGCAGTTCTTC
CATSDWPSGNEQFF
>TRBV6-5|TRBJ1-3|TRBD1|NA|16
TGTGCCAGCAGTTACCAGGGACAGGACTCTGGAAACACCATATATTTT
CASSYQGQDSGNTIYF
>TRBV18|TRBJ1-2|TRBD1|NA|13
TGTGCCAGCTCGGGGGGACAGAACTATGGCTACACCTTC
CASSGGQNYGYTF
>TRBV2|TRBJ2-1|NA|NA|16
TGTGCCAGCAGTGAACTAGCCGCTAGCTCCTACAATGAGCAGTTCTTC
CASSELAASSYNEQFF
>TRBV7-2|TRBJ2-5|NA|once|14
TGTGCCAGCAGCCCTACCAGGGATCGGGAGACCCAGTACTTC
CASSPTRDRETQYF
>TRBV7-6|TRBJ1-1|TRBD1|NA|15
TGTGCCAGCAGCTTAATCGAGGGGGCGAACACTGAAGCTTTCTTT
CASSLIEGANTEAFF
>TRBV4-3|TRBJ2-3|NA|NA|15
TGCGCCAGCAGCCAATTTAAGCAGGTCACAGATACGCAGTATTTT
CASSQFKQVTDTQYF
>TRBV5-6|TRBJ1-4|TRBD1|NA|15
TGTGCCAGCAGCTTTACCCAGGGGGGCCATGAAAAACTGTTTTTT
CASSFTQGGHEKLFF
>TRBV6-2/TRBV6-3|TRBJ2-7|TRBD2|NA|16
TGTGCCAGCAGTTACTTCAGCGGGGGGAGGACCTACGAGCAGTACTTC
CASSYFSGGRTYEQYF
>TRBV24-1|TRBJ1-2|TRBD1|NA|16
TGTGCCACCAGTGAGCGAACCGGGACAGGGGGTCGGGGCTACACCTTC
CATSERTGTGGRGYTF
>TRBV24-1|TRBJ1-4|NA|few|14
TGTGCCACCAGTGAAAAGGGGGTCGGTGAAAAACTGTTTTTT
CATSEKGVGEKLFF
>TRBV5-1|TRBJ2-2|NA|NA|15
TGCGCCAGCAGGGACCGAGACCTGAACACCGGGGAGCTGTTTTTT
CASRDRDLNTGELFF
>TRBV29-1|TRBJ1-1|TRBD1|NA|12
TGCAGCGTTGGACAGGGGACGACTGAAGCTTTCTTT
CSVGQGTTEAFF
>TRBV20-1|TRBJ1-1|TRBD1|NA|13
TGCAGTGCTAGTGATCACAGGGGCACTGAAGCTTTCTTT
CSASDHRGTEAFF
>TRBV6-2/TRBV6-3|TRBJ1-5|NA|NA|15
TGTGCCAGCAGTTACCTGTCAGAGGGGGATCAGCCCCAGCATTTT
CASSYLSEGDQPQHF
>TRBV27|TRBJ1-1|NA|NA|13
TGTGCCAGCAGTTTAGCGGGTGGCACTGAAGCTTTCTTT
CASSLAGGTEAFF
>TRBV15|TRBJ2-3|NA|NA|15
TGTGCCACCACCCCGGATGCGGGGCGCACAGATACGCAGTATTTT
CATTPDAGRTDTQYF
>TRBV24-1|TRBJ1-2|NA|once|14
TGTGCCACCAGTGGGCCGGGACACAACTATGGCTACACCTTC
CATSGPGHNYGYTF
>TRBV18|TRBJ1-2|NA|few|12
TGTGCCAGCTCACCCGGGTCAGATGGCTACACCTTC
CASSPGSDGYTF
>TRBV5-1|TRBJ1-4|NA|NA|16
TGCGCCAGCAGCTTGGTACCCGGGACGGGCAATGAAAAACTGTTTTTT
CASSLVPGTGNEKLFF
>TRBV14|TRBJ1-1|NA|NA|12
TGTGCCAGCAGCCAAGATGGCCAGGGAACTTTCTTT
CASSQDGQGTFF
>TRBV25-1|TRBJ1-3|NA|NA|15
TGTGCCAGCAGTGAATTGGCAGGCTCTGGAAACACCATATATTTT
CASSELAGSGNTIYF
>TRBV6-1|TRBJ1-1|NA|few|14
TGTGCCAGCAGTGAAATTAGGGGGAGGACTGAAGCTTTCTTT
CASSEIRGRTEAFF
>TRBV11-3|TRBJ1-4|TRBD1|NA|17
TGTGCCAGCAGCATTTACAGGGGTACCGCAACTAATGAAAAACTGTTTTTT
CASSIYRGTATNEKLFF
>TRBV25-1|TRBJ1-2|NA|NA|15
TGTGCCAGCAGTGGATCCGGGGGGACTAACTATGGCTACACCTTC
CASSGSGGTNYGYTF